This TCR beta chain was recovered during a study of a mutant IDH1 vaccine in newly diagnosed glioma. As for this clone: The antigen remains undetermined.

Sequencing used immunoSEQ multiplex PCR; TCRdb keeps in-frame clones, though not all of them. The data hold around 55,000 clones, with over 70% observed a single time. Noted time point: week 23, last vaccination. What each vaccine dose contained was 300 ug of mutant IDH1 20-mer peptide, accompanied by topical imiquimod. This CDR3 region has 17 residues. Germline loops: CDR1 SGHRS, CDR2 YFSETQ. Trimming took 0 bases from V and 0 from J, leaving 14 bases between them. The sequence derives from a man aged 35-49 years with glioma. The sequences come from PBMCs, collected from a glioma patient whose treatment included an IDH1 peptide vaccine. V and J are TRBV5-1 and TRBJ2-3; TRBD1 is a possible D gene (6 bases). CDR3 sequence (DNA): TGCGCCAGCAGCTTGGCCAGGGGAAGCGGTAGCACAGATACGCAGTATTTT. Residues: CASSLARGSGSTDTQYF.